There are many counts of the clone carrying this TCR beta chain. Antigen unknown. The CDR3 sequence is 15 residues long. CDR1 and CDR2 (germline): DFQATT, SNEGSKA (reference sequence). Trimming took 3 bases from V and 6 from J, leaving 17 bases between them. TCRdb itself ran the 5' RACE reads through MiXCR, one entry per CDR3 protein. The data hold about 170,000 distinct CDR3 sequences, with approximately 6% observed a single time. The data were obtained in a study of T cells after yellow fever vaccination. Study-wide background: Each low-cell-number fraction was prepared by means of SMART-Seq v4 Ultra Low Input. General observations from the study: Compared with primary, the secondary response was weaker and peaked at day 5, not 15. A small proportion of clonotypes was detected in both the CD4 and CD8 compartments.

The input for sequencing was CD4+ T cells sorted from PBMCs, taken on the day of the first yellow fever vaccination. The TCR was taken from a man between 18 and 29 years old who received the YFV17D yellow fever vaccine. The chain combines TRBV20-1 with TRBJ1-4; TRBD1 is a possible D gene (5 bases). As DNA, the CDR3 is TGCAGTGCTAGGAACCCGAGAGGGGACGATGAAAAACTGTTTTTT. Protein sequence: CSARNPRGDDEKLFF.